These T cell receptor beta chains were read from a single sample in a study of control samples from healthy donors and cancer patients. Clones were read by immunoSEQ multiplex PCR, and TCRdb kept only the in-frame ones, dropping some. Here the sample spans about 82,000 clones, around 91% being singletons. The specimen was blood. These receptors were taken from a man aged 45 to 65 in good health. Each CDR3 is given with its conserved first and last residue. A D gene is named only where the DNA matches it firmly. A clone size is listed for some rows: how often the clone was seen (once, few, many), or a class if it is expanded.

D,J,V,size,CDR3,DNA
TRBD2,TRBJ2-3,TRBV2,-,CASRRTSGTSTDTQYF,TGTGCCAGCAGACGGACTAGCGGAACTAGCACAGATACGCAGTATTTT
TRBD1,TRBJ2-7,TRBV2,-,CATCEQGASGEQYF,TGTGCCACCTGCGAACAGGGGGCGTCCGGGGAGCAGTACTTC
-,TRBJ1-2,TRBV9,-,CASSPSGGYGYTF,TGTGCCAGCAGCCCCTCGGGGGGCTATGGCTACACCTTC
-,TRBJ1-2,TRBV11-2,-,CASSSLRRGRRGYTF,TGTGCCAGCAGCTCCCTCCGACGAGGGCGGCGTGGCTACACCTTC
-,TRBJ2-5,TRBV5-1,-,CASSLYGQQETQYF,TGCGCCAGCAGCTTGTATGGACAGCAAGAGACCCAGTACTTC
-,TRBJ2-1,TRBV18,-,CASSPGQVSYNEQFF,TGTGCCAGCTCACCTGGGCAGGTATCCTACAATGAGCAGTTCTTC
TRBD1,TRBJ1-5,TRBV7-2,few,CASSISGGRSNQPQHF,TGTGCCAGCAGCATCTCAGGGGGCAGGAGCAATCAGCCCCAGCATTTT
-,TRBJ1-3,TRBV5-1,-,CASSDGLAGGFGNTIYF,TGCGCCAGCAGTGACGGGCTGGCCGGGGGATTTGGAAACACCATATATTTT
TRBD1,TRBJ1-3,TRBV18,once,CASSSTQGAGNTIYF,TGTGCCAGCTCATCTACTCAGGGGGCTGGAAACACCATATATTTT
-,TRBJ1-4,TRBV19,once,CAISTGGSGEKLFF,TGTGCCATATCTACCGGGGGGTCGGGTGAAAAACTGTTTTTT
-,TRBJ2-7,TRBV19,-,CASSIAGTSYEQYF,TGTGCCAGTAGTATCGCGGGGACCTCCTACGAGCAGTACTTC
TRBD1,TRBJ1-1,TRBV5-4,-,CASSLPGGANTEAFF,TGTGCCAGCAGCTTGCCAGGGGGCGCGAACACTGAAGCTTTCTTT
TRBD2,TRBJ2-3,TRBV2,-,CASNRLAGNTDTQYF,TGTGCCAGCAATAGACTAGCGGGGAACACAGATACGCAGTATTTT
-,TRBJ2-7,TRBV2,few,CASMTRYYEQYF,TGTGCCAGCATGACCCGGTACTACGAGCAGTACTTC
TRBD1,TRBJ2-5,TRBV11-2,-,CASRQPGRTGGWETQYF,TGTGCCAGCAGACAACCGGGGCGGACAGGGGGCTGGGAGACCCAGTACTTC
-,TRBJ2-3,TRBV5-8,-,CAGGPPSTDTQYF,TGTGCCGGGGGGCCTCCCAGCACAGATACGCAGTATTTT
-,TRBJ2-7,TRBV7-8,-,CASSLGFGVTYEQYF,TGTGCCAGCAGCTTAGGGTTTGGGGTCACCTACGAGCAGTACTTC
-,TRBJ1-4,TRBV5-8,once,CASSSEQGRGEKLFF,TGTGCCAGCAGCTCGGAACAAGGGCGCGGTGAAAAACTGTTTTTT
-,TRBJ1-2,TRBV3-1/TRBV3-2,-,CASSQGTLIPPNYGYTF,TGTGCCAGCAGCCAAGGGACGCTGATTCCACCAAACTATGGCTACACCTTC
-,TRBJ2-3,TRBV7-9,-,CASSLNRKTSTDTQYF,TGTGCCAGCAGCTTAAACAGGAAAACTAGCACAGATACGCAGTATTTT
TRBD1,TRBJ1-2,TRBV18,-,CASSPLRGYGYTF,TGTGCCAGCTCACCACTCAGGGGGTATGGCTACACCTTC
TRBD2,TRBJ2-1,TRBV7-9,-,CASSLAPGSGGKTYNEQFF,TGTGCCAGCAGCTTAGCGCCCGGTAGCGGGGGGAAGACATACAATGAGCAGTTCTTC
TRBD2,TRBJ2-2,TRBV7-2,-,CASSFRLAGRAGELFF,TGTGCCAGCAGCTTCCGGCTAGCGGGGAGGGCCGGGGAGCTGTTTTTT
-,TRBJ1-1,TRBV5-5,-,CASSRSGMNTEAFF,TGTGCCAGCAGCCGTTCGGGCATGAACACTGAAGCTTTCTTT
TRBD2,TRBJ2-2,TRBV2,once,CASSEAGLAGGELFF,TGTGCCAGCAGTGAAGCGGGACTAGCTGGCGGGGAGCTGTTTTTT
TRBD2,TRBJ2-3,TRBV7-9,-,CASSFRLAWRDSGTDTQYF,TGTGCCAGCAGCTTTCGACTAGCGTGGCGAGATTCGGGCACAGATACGCAGTATTTT
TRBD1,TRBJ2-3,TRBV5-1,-,CASSIDRGPADTQYF,TGCGCCAGCAGCATCGACAGGGGGCCGGCAGATACGCAGTATTTT
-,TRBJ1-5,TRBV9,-,CASSVGQASNQPQHF,TGTGCCAGCAGCGTAGGACAGGCTAGCAATCAGCCCCAGCATTTT